The sequence of this T cell receptor beta chain was determined in a study of breast tumors, draining lymph nodes, adjacent tissues. Each CDR3 protein gets one entry after TCRdb re-called the multiplex PCR reads with MiXCR. This sample yields over 60,000 distinct CDR3 sequences, of which roughly 50% are seen a single time; roughly a fifth belongs to the top ten. Turning to this clonotype: Its matching antigen is unknown.

V lost 0 bases to trimming and J lost 6 bases, with 13 bases between them. From germline, CDR1 is SGHRS and CDR2 YFSETQ. The CDR3 contains 14 residues. Study-level points and caveats: Tumor TCR diversity was below lymph nodes but above nontumor tissue. That most tumor T cells come from lymph nodes remained unproven.

The clonotype originates from a female donor with breast cancer. Some clones in this sample may be carry-over from other donors' samples. The chain has TRBV5-1 and TRBJ2-7; the D gene is possibly TRBD1 (6 bases). Sequenced input: breast tumor tissue. CDR3 nucleotides: TGCGCCAGCAGCTTGGATATAGGGGGTTTCGAGCAGTACTTC. Its translation is CASSLDIGGFEQYF.